Listed here is a single TCR beta chain. The assay was immunoSEQ multiplex PCR, and TCRdb's table has in-frame clones only and misses some. The profile shows around 18,000 clones, around 82% of them singletons. Graft specimens yielded both intraepithelial and lamina propria lymphocytes. The CDR3 spans 13 residues. Germline values: CDR1 MNHEY, CDR2 SVGAGI. Trimming cost V 5 bases and J 7 bases, with 12 bases left between them. The record originates from a study of graft-versus-host responses after intestinal transplantation. The rearrangement uses TRBV6-5 and TRBJ2-1; D remains unclear. The origin of this receptor is a human patient who received an intestinal transplant, so some T cells may come from the graft donor. The specimen comprised ileum tissue, sampled 17 days after transplant. CDR3 sequence (DNA): TGTGCCAGCAGTCTGGACCCGCGGAATGAGCAGTTCTTC. Its translation is CASSLDPRNEQFF.